This record concerns one TCR beta chain sequence. The antigen is unknown. The data were taken from a study of blood T cells in healthy people across ages. Study conclusions and caveats: Versus aged donors, long-lived donors had higher diversity and more naive CD4+ cells. PBMC samples, being unsorted, prevented any conclusive comparison of naive and antigen-experienced cells. Samples with more naive T cells showed higher observed beta diversity.

Russia was home to the donors, healthy Caucasian individuals aged about 6 to 90. Then a second PCR, running about 6 to 12 cycles, was carried out with a sample-barcoded 5' primer and a J-beta primer mix. TCRdb redid the calling of the 5' RACE reads with MiXCR, one entry per CDR3 protein. The sample has around 1,800,000 distinct CDR3 sequences; about 39% are singletons. The source of this sequence is a human donor in good health. The sequenced sample consisted of blood.

Here the CDR3 DNA reads TGTGCCAGCAGCTTAAGTGGGCCGAGGAACATGAACACTGAAGCTTTCTTT. This encodes CASSLSGPRNMNTEAFF. The rearrangement joins TRBV7-3 to TRBJ1-1; D is unclear. Trimming stripped 1 base from V and 0 bases from J, with 15 bases between. Germline CDR1 is SGHTA and CDR2 is FQGTGA. This CDR3 spans 17 amino acids.